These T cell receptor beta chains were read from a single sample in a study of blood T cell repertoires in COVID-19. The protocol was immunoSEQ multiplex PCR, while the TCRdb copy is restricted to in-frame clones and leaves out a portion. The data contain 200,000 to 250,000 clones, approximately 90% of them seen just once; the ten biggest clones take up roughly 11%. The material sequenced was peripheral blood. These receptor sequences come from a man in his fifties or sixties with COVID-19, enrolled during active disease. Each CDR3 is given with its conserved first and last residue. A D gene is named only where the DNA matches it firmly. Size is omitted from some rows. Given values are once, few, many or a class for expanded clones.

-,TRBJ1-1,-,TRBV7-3,TGTGCCAGCAGTTTACAGGAGAACACTGAAGCTTTCTTT,CASSLQENTEAFF
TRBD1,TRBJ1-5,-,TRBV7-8,TGTGCCAGCAGCTTAGCCGGACAGGGGGCCAATCAGCCCCAGCATTTT,CASSLAGQGANQPQHF
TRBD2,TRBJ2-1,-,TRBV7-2,TGTGCCAGCAGCTCTTCTAGCGGGGCCTTCTACAATGAGCAGTTCTTC,CASSSSSGAFYNEQFF
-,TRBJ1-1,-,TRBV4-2,TGTGCCAGCAGCCAAGATAGGGGGATCGCTGAAGCTTTCTTT,CASSQDRGIAEAFF
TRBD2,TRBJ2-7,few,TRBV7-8,TGTGCCAGCAGCTTGGGGACTAGCGGGCCCTACGAGCAGTACTTC,CASSLGTSGPYEQYF
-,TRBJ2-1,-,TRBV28,TGTGCCAGCAGTTTAAAGGGGTCCTACAATGAGCAGTTCTTC,CASSLKGSYNEQFF
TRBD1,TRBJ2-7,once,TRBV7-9,TGTGCCAGCAGCCCAGGCCCACGCACGGGACAGGGATCCGCCTACGAGCAGTACTTC,CASSPGPRTGQGSAYEQYF
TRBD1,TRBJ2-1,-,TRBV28,TGTGCCAGCAGTTTTGTTCGGGGGGACAGGGGTTTCCGCGGGAATGAGCAGTTCTTC,CASSFVRGDRGFRGNEQFF
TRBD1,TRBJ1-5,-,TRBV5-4,TGTGCCAGCAGCTTCAGGGGGAGCAATCAGCCCCAGCATTTT,CASSFRGSNQPQHF
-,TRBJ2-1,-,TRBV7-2,TGTGCCAGCAGCTTAGATTGGGAACTAGCCTATGAGCAGTTCTTC,CASSLDWELAYEQFF
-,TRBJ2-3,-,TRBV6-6,TGTGCCAGCAGTCAAGGCGGACTCAGCACAGATACGCAGTATTTT,CASSQGGLSTDTQYF
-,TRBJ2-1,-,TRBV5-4,TGTGCCAGCAGCTTGTCGCGGGGCCTGGGTAATGAGCAGTTCTTC,CASSLSRGLGNEQFF
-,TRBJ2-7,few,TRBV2,TGTGCCAGCAGTGCCCGCGTGACTTCCATATACGAGCAGTACTTC,CASSARVTSIYEQYF
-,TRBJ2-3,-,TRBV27,TGTGCCAGCCGTTCCTCAATTAAGACAGCTAGCACAGATACGCAGTATTTT,CASRSSIKTASTDTQYF
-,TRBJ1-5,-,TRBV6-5,TGTGCCACCGTGATGATCGGTAGCAATCAGCCCCAGCATTTT,CATVMIGSNQPQHF
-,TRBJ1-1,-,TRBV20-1,TGCAGTGCTGGGACACTTACAAAAGCTTTCTTT,CSAGTLTKAFF
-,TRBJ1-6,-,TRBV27,TGTGCCAGCAGTTCTAGTAGGTCGGATTCACCCCTCCACTTT,CASSSSRSDSPLHF
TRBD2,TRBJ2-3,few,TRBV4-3,TGCGCCAGCAGCCAAGATTCAGCGGGAGCCCTAGATACGCAGTATTTT,CASSQDSAGALDTQYF
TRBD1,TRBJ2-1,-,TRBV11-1,TGTGCCAGCAGCGCCAGGGGGAGCGCCTACAATGAGCAGTTCTTC,CASSARGSAYNEQFF
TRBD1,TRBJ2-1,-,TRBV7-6,TGTGCCAGCAGTTCGGGACAGGGAGGTTGGGACAATGAGCAGTTCTTC,CASSSGQGGWDNEQFF
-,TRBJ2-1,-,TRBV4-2,TGTGCCAGCAGCCAAGCGTTCGCGTTCCATGAGCAGTTCTTC,CASSQAFAFHEQFF
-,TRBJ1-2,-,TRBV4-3,TGCGCCAGCAGCACGACCGACAGCCTCTATGGCTACACCTTC,CASSTTDSLYGYTF
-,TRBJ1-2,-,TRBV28,TGTGCCAGCAATTCAGGGTCGGATGGCTACACCTTC,CASNSGSDGYTF
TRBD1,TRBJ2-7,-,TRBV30,TGTGCCTGGAGCCGGGGACAGGGACCCTACGAGCAGTACTTC,CAWSRGQGPYEQYF
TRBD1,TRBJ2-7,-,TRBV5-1,TGCGCCAGCAGCCCTAACGGACAGGGTGTATACGAGCAGTACTTC,CASSPNGQGVYEQYF
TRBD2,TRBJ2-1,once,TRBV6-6,TGTGCCAGCAGCCCCTTGACTAGCGGGAGGGCTGAGCAGTTCTTC,CASSPLTSGRAEQFF
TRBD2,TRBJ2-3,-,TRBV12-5,TGTGCTAGTGGTTTGACTTCCCCTAGCGGGAGGCATACAGATACGCAGTATTTT,CASGLTSPSGRHTDTQYF
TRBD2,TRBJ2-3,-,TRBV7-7,TGTGCTAGCAGCAGAGGACTAGCGGGTGAAACAGATACGCAGTATTTT,CASSRGLAGETDTQYF
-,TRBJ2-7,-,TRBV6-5,TGTGCCAGCAGTTACTCGGCGGGGAGCTCCTACGAGCAGTACTTC,CASSYSAGSSYEQYF
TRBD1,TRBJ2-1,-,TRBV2,TGTGCCAGCAGTGAAGACAGGGGGACGGTGCAGTTCTTC,CASSEDRGTVQFF
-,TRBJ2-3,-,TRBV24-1,TGTGCCACCAGTGATTTCGCGGGTAGCGGTATCACAGATACGCAGTATTTT,CATSDFAGSGITDTQYF
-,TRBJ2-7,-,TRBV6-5,TGTGCCAGCAGTTTCGGCCTAGACGGTCACTACGAGCAGTACTTC,CASSFGLDGHYEQYF
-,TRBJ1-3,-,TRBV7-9,TGTGCCAGCAGCTTAGATCCAGGGTGGAACACCATATATTTT,CASSLDPGWNTIYF
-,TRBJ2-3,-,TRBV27,TGTGCCAGCAGTTCGGACACGGTAGGGGATACGCAGTATTTT,CASSSDTVGDTQYF
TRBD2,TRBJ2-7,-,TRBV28,TGTGCCAGCGGAACGGGGGGTAGCGGGGCAGGCGAGCAGTACTTC,CASGTGGSGAGEQYF
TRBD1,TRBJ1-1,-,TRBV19,TGTGCCAGTAGGGCCGGGACAGGGTTTTGGAACACTGAAGCTTTCTTT,CASRAGTGFWNTEAFF
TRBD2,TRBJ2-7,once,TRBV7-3,TGTGCCAGCAGCCCCCCTGGGAGGGTCGAGCAGTACTTC,CASSPPGRVEQYF
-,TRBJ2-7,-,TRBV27,TGTGCCAGCAGGTCGGACTTAACCTACGAGCAGTACTTC,CASRSDLTYEQYF
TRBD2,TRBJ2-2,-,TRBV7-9,TGTGCCAGCAGCAAAGCGGGAGGGAACACCGGGGAGCTGTTTTTT,CASSKAGGNTGELFF
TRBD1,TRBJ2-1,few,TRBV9,TGTGCCAGCAGCGCCGGGACAGGATACAATGAGCAGTTCTTC,CASSAGTGYNEQFF
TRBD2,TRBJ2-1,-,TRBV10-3,TGTGCCATCAGTGAGAGGGAGGGCAGGGGACTAGCGGGAAGTCCCTACAATGAGCAGTTCTTC,CAISEREGRGLAGSPYNEQFF
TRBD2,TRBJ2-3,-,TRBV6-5,TGTGCCAGCAGGTCCGGGACTAGCTTCGCAGATACGCAGTATTTT,CASRSGTSFADTQYF
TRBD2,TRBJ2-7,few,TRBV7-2,TGTGCCAGCAGCACTAGCGGAAGCTCCTACGAGCAGTACTTC,CASSTSGSSYEQYF
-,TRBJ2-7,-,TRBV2,TGTGCCAGCAGTGAATCCGGGGGAGGCCCTTACGAGCAGTACTTC,CASSESGGGPYEQYF
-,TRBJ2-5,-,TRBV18,TGTGCCAGCTCACCACCGATGGGGGCCGAAGAGACCCAGTACTTC,CASSPPMGAEETQYF
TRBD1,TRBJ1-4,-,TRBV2,TGTGCCAGCAGCGAGGACAGGGCTTTTGAAAAACTGTTTTTT,CASSEDRAFEKLFF
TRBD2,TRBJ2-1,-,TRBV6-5,TGTGCCAGCAGGTTGTGGGAGGGATACAATGAGCAGTTCTTC,CASRLWEGYNEQFF
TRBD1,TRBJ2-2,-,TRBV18,TGTGCCAGCTCACTCGCCAACAGGGGGGACACCGGGGAGCTGTTTTTT,CASSLANRGDTGELFF
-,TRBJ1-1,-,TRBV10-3,TGTGCCATCAGTGGACAGGTTGACACTGAAGCTTTCTTT,CAISGQVDTEAFF